The sequence of this T cell receptor (beta chain) was determined in a study of cytomegalovirus exposure and HLA in healthy donors. Primers for the PCR totalled 60 Vbeta and 13 Jbeta. Measured with immunoSEQ multiplex PCR; TCRdb has only the in-frame clones, and not every one. The sample comprises 150,000 to 200,000 clones, approximately 80% of which are singletons, and around 4% rests with the top ten. This clone showed up just once. This receptor was taken from a man aged 40-50 years in good health and CMV-seronegative. The sequenced sample consisted of PBMCs.

The CDR3: CASSRLSGTVSGANVLTF. The CDR3 DNA sequence: TGTGCCAGCAGCCGCCTATCCGGGACAGTCTCTGGGGCCAACGTCCTGACTTTC. V is TRBV7-6 and J is TRBJ2-6; TRBD1 matches at 7 bases. Germline V gene lookup returns CDR1 SGHVS and CDR2 FNYEAQ. This CDR3 is 18 amino acids long. V trimming: 5 bases; J trimming: 0 bases; junction bases outside the gene matches: 10. Combining the CDR3 with reference TRBV7-6 and TRBJ2-6 gives the whole variable domain GAGVSQSPRYKVTKRGQDVALRCDPISGHVSLYWYRQALGQGPEFLTYFNYEAQQDKSGLPNDRFSAERPEGSISTLTIQRTEQRDSAMYRCASSRLSGTVSGANVLTFGAGSRLTVL.